A selection of T cell receptor beta chains follows, all from one sample in a study of post-analysis software for immune sequencing data. TCRdb independently ran MiXCR on the PCR reads; one entry per CDR3 protein. Seen here are about 540,000 distinct CDR3 sequences, approximately 34% observed once, and the top ten hold around 6%. Input material: blood. The receptors originated from a girl aged 2-17 years with multiple sclerosis. CDR3s leave out the opening cysteine and the closing phenylalanine or tryptophan. The order of the fields is V gene, J gene, clone size, CDR3 length, CDR3 protein. The size of a clone is reported for some rows only, either as once, few or many, or as a class for expanded clones.

>TRBV12-3/TRBV12-4|TRBJ2-3|-|14
ASSFSWDGSTDTQY
>TRBV12-3/TRBV12-4|TRBJ1-5|-|12
ASSLQQDNQPQH
>TRBV29-1|TRBJ1-1|few|8
SVEGTEAF
>TRBV25-1|TRBJ1-6|-|14
ASSQTGSSYNSPLH
>TRBV5-1|TRBJ1-1|-|13
ASSLSRGAWTEAF
>TRBV21-1|-|-|12
ASSSGQIEETQY
>TRBV6-5|TRBJ2-5|-|9
ASSTPGEQY
>TRBV20-1|TRBJ2-5|many|12
SAAVSGGQETQY
>TRBV7-2|TRBJ2-1|few|13
ASSLASGGDNEQF
>TRBV5-1|TRBJ2-1|few|11
ASSSWDLNEQF
>TRBV5-1|TRBJ2-3|-|14
ASRPGTSGWRDTQY
>TRBV5-1|-|-|13
ASSLSNGGYYEQY
>TRBV5-5|TRBJ2-1|-|18
ASSLAPPSSLADVYNEQF
>TRBV12-3/TRBV12-4|TRBJ2-5|few|9
ASSLREEQY
>TRBV11-2|TRBJ1-1|-|11
ASSPRRLTEAF
>TRBV12-3/TRBV12-4|TRBJ2-7|-|11
ASTPGIAYEQY
>TRBV5-4|TRBJ2-6|-|15
ASRLPSGPSGANVLT
>TRBV7-9|TRBJ1-4|few|15
ASSHPDRGRANEKLF
>TRBV3-1|TRBJ1-1|few|12
ASSQGPVNTEAF
>TRBV14|TRBJ1-5|-|13
ASSPAGRNNQPQH
>TRBV20-1|TRBJ2-1|few|13
SAPSWASSYNEQF
>TRBV11-2|TRBJ1-4|-|13
ASSLYGTGNEKLF
>TRBV6-5|TRBJ2-1|-|15
ASSFGQGVRIATEQF
>TRBV5-1|TRBJ2-1|-|12
ASSSKGPQETQF
>TRBV7-6|TRBJ2-7|-|14
ASSLEGGASSYEQY
>TRBV5-1|TRBJ1-1|once|13
ASSTYRGGGTEAF